This T cell receptor (beta chain) was sequenced in a study of cytomegalovirus exposure and HLA in healthy donors. General study points: In a later analysis, TCR beta V- and J-gene trimming showed a link to a missense DCLRE1C variant. It emerged from a later analysis that several of the most significant clusters appeared to be linked to common viral pathogens.

The PCR used 60 Vbeta and 13 Jbeta primers. As originally analysed: Tens of millions of unique TCR beta chains, roughly 12 million shared, were counted in a later analysis. Method: immunoSEQ multiplex PCR; TCRdb's copy keeps in-frame clones and lacks some. V and J calls and clone size come straight from that table; D and trimming were deduced from the DNA. The sample carries roughly 160,000 clones, approximately 88% recorded once. Germline CDR1 is SNHLY and CDR2 is FYNNEI. This CDR3 contains 15 residues. V gave up 5 bases and J gave up 1 base, with 13 bases separating them. This clone was seen only once. Its antigen is as yet unknown.

The V and J genes are TRBV2 and TRBJ2-3; tentative D call: TRBD2 (6 bases). The origin of this receptor is a boy aged 2 to 10 in good health and CMV-seronegative. Sequencing used PBMCs. CDR3 sequence (DNA): TGTGCCAGCAGTACGGGGGATTCAGGCACAGATACGCAGTATTTT. Amino acids: CASSTGDSGTDTQYF.